This passage covers 18 T cell receptor beta chains from one sample sequenced in a study of blood T cells in healthy people across ages. The second PCR ran about 6 to 11 cycles with a sample-barcoded 5' primer and J-beta primers. TCRdb reprocessed the 5' RACE reads via MiXCR and lists one record per CDR3 protein. The sample carries about 1.1 million distinct CDR3 sequences, about two fifths recorded once. The sample consisted of blood. Receptor source: a man between 18 and 35 years old in good health.

This clonotype was counted only a few times. The chain uses TRBV7-2 and TRBJ1-2; tentatively, D is TRBD1 (5 bases). Trimming took 5 bases from V and 3 from J, leaving 13 bases between them. The CDR3 is 14 residues long. Germline V lookup: CDR1 SGHTA, CDR2 FQGNSA. The CDR3 loop reads CASSVGLGDYGYTF. The CDR3 bases are TGTGCCAGCAGCGTAGGGCTGGGGGACTATGGCTACACCTTC.

This clonotype was picked up one time. V usage is TRBV6-2 or TRBV6-3 and J usage is TRBJ2-5, with 14 bases identical to TRBD2. The CDR3 contains 16 residues. CDR1 MNHEY and CDR2 SVGEGT come from the germline V gene. V lost 5 bases, J lost 4 bases, and 6 bases stayed unmatched. CDR3 residues: CASSRAGTSGRETQYF. The CDR3 DNA is TGTGCCAGCAGTCGAGCCGGGACTAGCGGGAGAGAGACCCAGTACTTC.

This clonotype came up once. At one end the junction does not follow the germline gene, possibly because of a read error. The chain uses TRBV12-3 or TRBV12-4 and TRBJ2-7; D perhaps matches TRBD2 (5 bases). This CDR3 region has 12 residues. The CDR3 nucleotides read TGTACCAGCGGCAGCCAGCTCTACGAGCAGTACTTC. This encodes CTSGSQLYEQYF.

This chain connects TRBV15 to TRBJ1-1; maybe TRBD1 (5 bases). V shed 0 bases and J shed 6 bases, with 11 bases lying between them. CDR3 length equals 14 residues. Germline CDR1 and CDR2: LNHNV and YYDKDF (reference sequence). The CDR3 region is CATSRDWGKAEAFF. The CDR3 coding sequence is TGTGCCACCAGCAGAGATTGGGGGAAGGCTGAAGCTTTCTTT.

This sequence joins TRBV11-1 and TRBJ1-4; maybe TRBD1 (6 bases). V was clipped by 5 bases and J by 8 bases, with 12 bases between them. The germline CDR1 and CDR2 sequences are SGHAT and FQDESV (reference sequence). The CDR3 is made up of 13 amino acids. This CDR3 is CASSHRGQEKLFF. CDR3 in DNA: TGTGCCAGCAGCCATCGGGGACAAGAAAAACTGTTTTTT.

This clonotype was counted a few times. This sequence joins TRBV9 and TRBJ1-1, with a tentative D call TRBD1 (5 bases). Deletions cut 0 bases from V and 0 bases from J, with 6 bases between. Per germline, CDR1 SGDLS and CDR2 YYNGEE. CDR3 length: 14 residues. The DNA for the CDR3 is TGTGCCAGCAGCGTAGCACAGGTGAACACTGAAGCTTTCTTT. Translated, it gives CASSVAQVNTEAFF.

This sequence joins TRBV28 and TRBJ1-1; D may be TRBD1 (5 bases). The CDR3 consists of 11 residues. Germline lookup yields CDR1 MDHEN and CDR2 SYDVKM. The germline V and J ends were trimmed by 6 bases and 10 bases, with 12 bases remaining between them. CDR3 DNA: TGTGCCAGCAGGGAAAATCAGGGAGCTTTCTTT. This translates into CASRENQGAFF.

The table lists this clonotype with a few counts. The chain carries TRBV7-2 and TRBJ1-2, with D tentatively TRBD1 (6 bases). Germline CDR1 and CDR2: SGHTA and FQGNSA. This CDR3 has 16 amino acids. Between the trimmed V and J ends, which lost 1 base and 0 bases, there was a span of 12 bases. The CDR3 loop is CASSLEGGSANYGYTF. CDR3 sequence (DNA): TGTGCCAGCAGCTTAGAAGGGGGATCAGCTAACTATGGCTACACCTTC.

This clonotype was seen a few times. CDR3 region: CASSQDALEQFF. CDR3 coding DNA: TGTGCCAGCAGCCAAGATGCCCTTGAGCAGTTCTTC. This chain uses TRBV4-2 with TRBJ2-1; no definite D call. V was clipped by 0 bases and J by 9 bases, with 6 bases between them. CDR3 size: 12 residues. The germline gives CDR1 LGHNA, CDR2 YNFKEQ.

V usage is TRBV19 and J usage is TRBJ1-2, with 9 bases aligning to TRBD1. V lost 8 bases to trimming and J lost 3 bases; unmatched junction nucleotides: 4. CDR1 and CDR2 from the germline V gene are LNHDA and SQIVND (reference sequence). This CDR3 comprises 13 residues. As DNA, the CDR3 is TGTGCCAGTGAACAGGGGGCGGACTATGGCTACACCTTC. Translation gives CASEQGADYGYTF.

The rearrangement links TRBV2 to TRBJ2-3; D might be TRBD2 (5 bases). The CDR3 loop spans 11 amino acids. The V end lost 5 bases, the J end lost 10 bases, and 10 bases lay between the germline ends. The germline gives CDR1 SNHLY, CDR2 FYNNEI. CDR3 DNA: TGTGCCAGCAGTATAGCGTCGGCGCAGTATTTT. Amino acid sequence: CASSIASAQYF.

To note about this clonotype: One end of the junction is discordant with germline, which a read error may explain. J is TRBJ2-5 and V is TRBV7-9; either TRBD1 or TRBD2 may supply D (5 bases each). This CDR3 has 13 residues. Germline V lookup: CDR1 SEHNR, CDR2 FQNEAQ (reference sequence). Here the CDR3 reads CVSSLNGAETQYF. Here the CDR3 DNA reads TGTGTCAGCAGCTTGAACGGGGCAGAGACCCAGTACTTC.

This chain joins TRBV5-1 and TRBJ2-1; 9 bases are a match to TRBD1. CDR1 and CDR2 from the germline V gene are SGHRS and YFSETQ. With 0 bases clipped from V and 7 bases from J, the junction kept 11 bases outside the gene matches. This CDR3 contains 17 residues. This chain's CDR3 is CASSLAGDRAAPNEQFF. CDR3 sequence (DNA): TGCGCCAGCAGCTTGGCGGGGGACAGGGCCGCCCCTAATGAGCAGTTCTTC.

This clonotype was recorded many times. The V and J genes are TRBV7-8 and TRBJ2-3; 7 nucleotides line up with TRBD2. This CDR3 comprises 15 residues. J gave up 4 bases and V 5 bases, and 9 bases lay outside the gene matches. Germline V lookup: CDR1 SGHVS, CDR2 FQNEAQ. CDR3 residues: CASSATSAQADTQYF. CDR3 DNA sequence: TGTGCCAGCAGCGCAACTAGCGCGCAGGCAGATACGCAGTATTTT.

The chain links TRBV3-1 to TRBJ2-5; 8 nucleotides match TRBD2. Germline trimming cut 2 bases from V and 1 base from J; bases unmatched to any gene: 3. CDR3 length: 15 residues. The V gene's germline CDR1 is LGHDT and CDR2 YNNKEL (reference sequence). Written as DNA, the CDR3 is TGTGCCAGCAGCCAAACGGCGGGGGGCCAAGAGACCCAGTACTTC. It encodes CASSQTAGGQETQYF.

In this sample, this clonotype turned up once. V and J are TRBV27 and TRBJ2-5; D unclear. In germline, CDR1 is MNHEY, CDR2 SMNVEV (reference sequence). There are 17 residues in the CDR3. Trimming cost V 3 bases and J 11 bases, with 28 bases left between them. The DNA of the CDR3 is TGTGCCAGCAGTTTTCGCGGCGGCCCCGATACATACAATGAGCAGTACTTC. Protein: CASSFRGGPDTYNEQYF.

CDR3 sequence: CASSTRDRENQPQHF. The CDR3 bases are TGTGCCAGCAGTACACGGGACAGGGAGAATCAGCCCCAGCATTTT. The rearrangement uses TRBV6-2 or TRBV6-3 and TRBJ1-5; 9 bases are shared with TRBD1. Germline loops: CDR1 MNHEY, CDR2 SVGEGT. This CDR3 has 15 residues. V was clipped by 5 bases and J by 4 bases; unmatched bases: 6.

This sequence joins TRBV29-1 and TRBJ1-1; 8 nucleotides line up with TRBD1. V shed 7 bases, J shed 4 bases, and the junction held 11 bases outside the gene matches. Germline V gene data show CDR1 as SQVTM and CDR2 as ANQGSEA. CDR3 length: 14 residues. CDR3 amino acids: CSACAGTGGTEAFF. The DNA for the CDR3 is TGCAGCGCCTGCGCCGGGACAGGTGGCACTGAAGCTTTCTTT.